This is a list of T cell receptor beta chains from one sample in a study of T cells in Graves' hyperthyroidism and ophthalmopathy. TCRdb redid the calling of the multiplex PCR reads with MiXCR, one entry per CDR3 protein. Altogether about 270,000 distinct CDR3 sequences are present, approximately 23% being singletons, with the ten largest covering approximately 60%. Sequencing was done on a sample of blood. The origin of the receptors is a man aged 25 to 40 with Graves' ophthalmopathy. CDR3s include the opening cysteine and the closing phenylalanine or tryptophan. D genes are given only for firm matches. Clone size is stated in some rows and not others, as once, few, many or a class when expanded.

>few|TRBD2|TRBV6-2/TRBV6-3|TRBJ2-2
TGTGCCAGCAGTTACTCCGGCGGGAGGGCTAGAACCGGGGAGCTGTTTTTT
CASSYSGGRARTGELFF
>-|-|TRBV25-1|TRBJ1-6
TGTGCCAGCAGTGATGGAGACTCATATAATTCACCCCTCCACTTT
CASSDGDSYNSPLHF
>-|-|TRBV15|TRBJ2-1
TGTGCCACCAGCAGGGGGAGTGAGAAAATTCCGTTCTTC
CATSRGSEKIPFF
>many|-|TRBV5-1|TRBJ1-1
TGTGCCAGCAGCTTGGGGGGGGTGAACACTGAAGCTTTCTTT
CASSLGGVNTEAFF
>many|TRBD1|TRBV6-2/TRBV6-3|TRBJ1-5
TGTGCCAGCAGAAACGACAGGGGCGTAAATCAGCCCCAGCATTTT
CASRNDRGVNQPQHF
>-|-|TRBV12-3/TRBV12-4|TRBJ1-2
TGTGCCAGCAGATCTCGGGACACTGGCTACACCTTC
CASRSRDTGYTF
>few|TRBD2|TRBV7-8|TRBJ2-5
TGTGCCAGCAGCCCAGGGACTAGCGGGATAATTTTTAGTCGGTACTTC
CASSPGTSGIIFSRYF
>few|-|TRBV12-3/TRBV12-4|TRBJ1-1
TGTGCCAGCAGTTCGAACAGGATTGAAGCTTTCTTT
CASSSNRIEAFF
>-|-|TRBV4-1|TRBJ1-2
TGCGCCAGCAGCCAAGATCTGGGGGGGCGAAGATTAAGGGATGGCTACACCTTC
CASSQDLGGRRLRDGYTF
>many|-|TRBV20-1|TRBJ2-7
TGCAGTGCTGCGAAGGGCTACGAGCAGTACTTC
CSAAKGYEQYF
>-|-|TRBV20-1|TRBJ1-1
TGCAGTGCTTTTTGGACGGTTGAAGCTTTCTTT
CSAFWTVEAFF
>few|-|TRBV6-1|TRBJ1-4
TGTGCCAGCAGGACCCAGGGAAGTAAACTGTTTTTT
CASRTQGSKLFF
>few|-|TRBV6-1|TRBJ2-5
TGTGCCAGCAGTGGGACACAAGAGACCCAGTACTTC
CASSGTQETQYF
>once|TRBD2|TRBV7-2|TRBJ2-1
TGTGCCAGCAGCTTAAGGTCGCTAGCGGGCCATGAGCAGTTCTTC
CASSLRSLAGHEQFF
>-|-|TRBV7-9|TRBJ2-1
TGTGCCAGCACCTCGGGGTCCCGGCTCTACAATGAGCAGTTCTTC
CASTSGSRLYNEQFF
>many|-|TRBV12-3/TRBV12-4|TRBJ1-6
TGTGCCAGCAGTTTAACTGATAATTCACCCCTCCACTTT
CASSLTDNSPLHF
>-|TRBD2|TRBV27|TRBJ2-3
TGTGCCAGCAGCAACGGGGGGGCAGGCTGTACAGATGCGCAGTATTTT
CASSNGGAGCTDAQYF
>-|-|TRBV11-3|TRBJ2-2
TGTGCCAGCAGCCGCCGGGACACAAACACCGGGGAGCTGTTTTTT
CASSRRDTNTGELFF
>-|-|TRBV19|TRBJ1-4
TGTGCCAGTAGAACCGCCCGAGCAACTAATGAAAAACTGTTTTTT
CASRTARATNEKLFF
>few|-|TRBV6-1|TRBJ1-1
TGTGCCAGCAGTCTGGCAGGGGCCTTTAACACTGAAGCTTTCTTT
CASSLAGAFNTEAFF
>many|-|TRBV11-2|TRBJ1-6
TGTGCCAGCAGCTTAGATCTTAATTCACCCCTCCACTTT
CASSLDLNSPLHF
>many|-|TRBV3-1|TRBJ2-5
TGTGCCAGCAGCCAAGATACTGTTAGGGCAGAGACCCAGTACTTC
CASSQDTVRAETQYF
>few|-|TRBV11-2|TRBJ2-7
TGTGCCAGCAGCCCCCAGGTCTACGAGCAGTACTTC
CASSPQVYEQYF
>-|-|TRBV27|TRBJ2-1
TGTGCCAGCAACGAACTAGGGTCCGTCAACAATGAGCAGTTCTTC
CASNELGSVNNEQFF
>-|TRBD1|TRBV28|TRBJ1-5
TGTGCCAGCAGCCGGGACAGGGCTAGGGGCAATCAGCCCCAGCATTTT
CASSRDRARGNQPQHF
>few|TRBD1|TRBV10-3|TRBJ2-3
TGTGCCATCAGTGCCCCGGGACAGGGTCCAGATACGCAGTATTTT
CAISAPGQGPDTQYF
>-|-|TRBV5-1|TRBJ2-5
TGCGCCAGCAGCCCTCGGGACACTCAAGAGACCCAGTACTTC
CASSPRDTQETQYF
>many|-|TRBV28|TRBJ1-5
TGTGCCAGCAGTTTACAGGGAAGGAGGAGCAATCAGCCCCAGCATTTT
CASSLQGRRSNQPQHF